This TCR beta chain came from a study of blood T cell repertoires in COVID-19. Data came from immunoSEQ multiplex PCR; TCRdb stores just in-frame clones and leaves some out. Of around 64,000 clones detected, more than 85% appear once; the ten largest clones hold 4.5% to 5.5%. In this sample, this clone turned up once. The receptor comes from a man older than 75 in a cohort sampled during active COVID-19. Specimen: peripheral blood.

The CDR3 DNA is TGTGCCTGGAAACAGGGGATAAATTCACCCCTCCACTTT. As protein: CAWKQGINSPLHF. The chain combines TRBV30 with TRBJ1-6, with TRBD1 identical over 7 bases. The trim removed 4 bases at V and 7 bases at J, leaving 4 bases unmatched. CDR3 length: 13 residues. The germline CDR1 and CDR2 sequences are GTSNPN and SVGIG (reference sequence). The full variable domain, in which reference TRBV30 and TRBJ1-6 provide the parts outside the CDR3, is SQTIHQWPATLVQPVGSPLSLECTVEGTSNPNLYWYRQAAGRGLQLLFYSVGIGQISSEVPQNLSASRPQDRQFILSSKKLLLSDSGFYLCAWKQGINSPLHFGNGTRLTVT.